The 29 T cell receptor beta chains reported below all come from one sample, sequenced in a study of blood T cell repertoires in COVID-19. The protocol was immunoSEQ multiplex PCR, while the TCRdb copy is restricted to in-frame clones and leaves out a portion. Among some 310,000 clones, roughly 90% were seen once, and the ten largest hold under 1.1%. Sequencing input: peripheral blood. Every receptor here comes from a woman aged 40 to 50 with COVID-19, enrolled during active disease.

The V gene is TRBV7-3, the J gene TRBJ1-2; D possibly corresponds to TRBD1 (5 bases). Trimming left V 2 bases short and J 3 bases short, with 13 bases between. The length of the CDR3 is 15 residues. Germline assignment: CDR1 SGHTA and CDR2 FQGTGA. CDR3 nucleotides: TGTGCCAGCAGCTTATTCGCAGGGAGGGACTATGGCTACACCTTC. Its translation: CASSLFAGRDYGYTF.

In DNA form, the CDR3 reads TGTGCCAGCAGTGCCAACAGTGCTCTCAACTATGGCTACACCTTC. The encoded protein is CASSANSALNYGYTF. The chain has TRBV27 and TRBJ1-2, with D uncertain. The CDR3 is 15 residues long. Germline values: CDR1 MNHEY, CDR2 SMNVEV (reference sequence). V dropped 5 bases and J dropped 2 bases, with 15 bases sitting between them.

The J gene is TRBJ2-1, the V gene TRBV6-5; 7 nucleotides align to TRBD1. Germline V lookup: CDR1 MNHEY, CDR2 SVGAGI. The CDR3 contains 15 residues. After removal of 7 bases from V and 1 base from J, the junction contained 7 bases not matched to a gene. The CDR3 reads CASTRDSRSYNEQFF. The CDR3 DNA sequence: TGTGCCAGCACTAGGGACAGTCGATCCTACAATGAGCAGTTCTTC.

The CDR3 sequence is CASSLGQSNQPQHF. CDR3 DNA sequence: TGTGCCAGCAGCCTGGGACAGTCCAATCAGCCCCAGCATTTT. The chain joins TRBV6-5 to TRBJ1-5, with 7 bases lining up with TRBD1. Germline CDR1 is MNHEY and CDR2 is SVGAGI. The CDR3 is 14 amino acids. V gave up 6 bases and J gave up 3 bases; unmatched junction bases: 5.

J is TRBJ2-7 and V is TRBV5-1; D may be TRBD1 (6 bases). The CDR3 is 17 residues long. From germline, CDR1 is SGHRS and CDR2 YFSETQ. The ends were cut back, 4 bases at V and 7 bases at J, with 27 bases in the middle. The CDR3 reads CASSGLPKQGRGREQYF. CDR3 in DNA: TGCGCCAGCAGCGGTCTGCCAAAACAGGGCCGGGGAAGAGAGCAGTACTTC.

V gene TRBV11-2 combines with J gene TRBJ2-7, with D maybe TRBD1 (6 bases). V was clipped by 1 base and J by 3 bases, with 7 bases between them. The CDR3 runs to 13 residues. Germline loops: CDR1 SGHAT, CDR2 FQNNGV. CDR3 coding DNA: TGTGCCAGCAGCTTAGGGACAGACTACGAGCAGTACTTC. Protein sequence: CASSLGTDYEQYF.

This rearrangement joins TRBV28 to TRBJ2-1; 7 bases match TRBD2. V lost 7 bases, J lost 7 bases, and 10 bases stayed unmatched. CDR3 length: 14 amino acids. The germline CDR1 and CDR2 sequences are MDHEN and SYDVKM. In DNA, the CDR3 is TGTGCCAGCAACAAGGGCGGGAGCCAGAATGAGCAGTTCTTC. Its protein is CASNKGGSQNEQFF.

This chain joins TRBV5-1 and TRBJ2-3; 11 bases fit TRBD1. With V trimmed by 3 bases and J by 4 bases, 4 bases remained unmatched. The CDR3 covers 15 residues. CDR1 and CDR2 from the germline V gene are SGHRS and YFSETQ. This chain's CDR3 is CASSWGDRGSDTQYF. In nucleotides, the CDR3 is TGCGCCAGCAGCTGGGGGGACAGGGGGTCAGATACGCAGTATTTT.

The J gene is TRBJ2-3, the V gene TRBV27; unclear D gene. This CDR3 region has 14 residues. Trimming took 6 bases from V and 1 from J, leaving 11 bases between them. The germline V gene encodes CDR1 MNHEY and CDR2 SMNVEV (reference sequence). The CDR3 coding sequence is TGTGCCAGCAGCTTTTCCGGTGGCACAGATACGCAGTATTTT. Its protein is CASSFSGGTDTQYF.

The chain joins TRBV5-1 to TRBJ1-3; D not certain. Trimming cost V 1 base and J 4 bases, with 9 bases left between them. The CDR3 length is 14 residues. CDR1 is SGHRS, CDR2 YFSETQ, per germline. The CDR3 sequence is CASSLTAGGNTIYF. The CDR3 DNA reads as TGCGCCAGCAGCTTGACGGCGGGAGGAAACACCATATATTTT.

The gene calls are TRBV30 and TRBJ2-2; D is uncertain. Trimming shortened V by 2 bases and J by 6 bases, and 10 bases separated the two germline ends. The CDR3 is 13 amino acids. Germline-derived CDR1 and CDR2 are GTSNPN and SVGIG (reference sequence). The DNA for the CDR3 is TGTGCCTGGAGTCCCTATTCTTCCGGGGAGCTGTTTTTT. Amino acids: CAWSPYSSGELFF.

The V call is TRBV6-6, the J call TRBJ2-7; TRBD1 agrees at 7 bases. With 2 bases clipped from V and 2 bases from J, the junction kept 3 bases outside the gene matches. Per the germline V gene, CDR1 is MNHNY and CDR2 is SVGAGI (reference sequence). This CDR3 spans 14 amino acids. The CDR3 sequence: CASSYLQGTYEQYF. In nucleotides, the CDR3 is TGTGCCAGCAGTTACCTACAGGGGACCTACGAGCAGTACTTC.

This chain joins TRBV28 and TRBJ2-1; a possible D gene is TRBD2 (5 bases). Germline CDR1 MDHEN, CDR2 SYDVKM. CDR3 length: 13 amino acids. Trimming cost V 6 bases and J 5 bases, with 11 bases left between them. The CDR3 spells CASSGGLNNEQFF. The CDR3 bases are TGTGCCAGCAGCGGCGGACTGAACAATGAGCAGTTCTTC.

This clone appeared a single time. The V and J genes are TRBV7-2 and TRBJ2-3, with TRBD2 matching 14 bases. J gave up 5 bases and V 5 bases, and 6 bases lay outside the gene matches. The germline V gene encodes CDR1 SGHTA and CDR2 FQGNSA. The CDR3 is 16 residues long. The CDR3 region is CASSTGLAGAVDTQYF. In nucleotides, the CDR3 is TGTGCCAGCAGCACGGGACTAGCGGGAGCTGTAGATACGCAGTATTTT.

CDR3: CASSLMQGSDEQYF. The CDR3 nucleotides read TGTGCCAGCAGCTTAATGCAGGGGAGCGACGAGCAGTACTTC. V usage is TRBV11-1 and J usage is TRBJ2-7; maybe TRBD1 (6 bases). The CDR3 has 14 amino acids. CDR1 SGHAT and CDR2 FQDESV come from the germline V gene (reference sequence). Trimming stripped 2 bases from V and 5 bases from J, with 13 bases between.

The J gene is TRBJ1-1, the V gene TRBV5-4; a weak D match, TRBD1 (6 bases). The CDR3 is made up of 13 amino acids. Germline V gene data show CDR1 as SGHNT and CDR2 as YYREEE (reference sequence). Trimming left V 6 bases short and J 1 base short, with 10 bases between. The CDR3 sequence is CASNRVENTEAFF. Written as DNA, the CDR3 is TGTGCCAGCAACAGGGTTGAGAACACTGAAGCTTTCTTT.

The chain uses TRBV3-1 (or the pseudogene TRBV3-2) and TRBJ2-5; D may be TRBD1 (6 bases). Germline V lookup: CDR1 LGHDT, CDR2 YNNKEL (reference sequence). This CDR3 is 16 amino acids long. Deletions cut 0 bases from V and 1 base from J, with 12 bases between. CDR3 region: CASSQDGWDTQETQYF. The CDR3 coding sequence is TGTGCCAGCAGCCAAGATGGGTGGGACACCCAAGAGACCCAGTACTTC.

A few counts support this clone. This specimen includes other DNA sequences encoding the same CDR3. The chain recombines TRBV3-1 (or the pseudogene TRBV3-2) with TRBJ1-5; D might be TRBD1 (5 bases). The germline V gene encodes CDR1 LGHDT and CDR2 YNNKEL (reference sequence). This CDR3 region has 14 residues. Trimming pared 1 base from V and 5 bases from J, leaving 9 bases between. CDR3 sequence (DNA): TGTGCCAGCAGCCAAGGGGGAGGGGATCAGCCCCAGCATTTT. This translates into CASSQGGGDQPQHF.

The chain combines TRBV5-1 with TRBJ2-1, with TRBD1 as a possible D gene (5 bases). Germline assignment: CDR1 SGHRS and CDR2 YFSETQ. The CDR3 contains 13 residues. V dropped 0 bases and J dropped 5 bases, with 6 bases sitting between them. CDR3 DNA sequence: TGCGCCAGCAGCTTGGGACAGCACAATGAGCAGTTCTTC. It is translated as CASSLGQHNEQFF. Using reference TRBV5-1 and TRBJ2-1 for the parts outside the CDR3, the full variable domain is KAGVTQTPRYLIKTRGQQVTLSCSPISGHRSVSWYQQTPGQGLQFLFEYFSETQRNKGNFPGRFSGRQFSNSRSEMNVSTLELGDSALYLCASSLGQHNEQFFGPGTRLTVL.

V gene TRBV7-3 combines with J gene TRBJ2-5, with D possibly TRBD1 on 6 matching bases. Trimming shortened V by 3 bases and J by 5 bases, and 10 bases separated the two germline ends. The CDR3 sequence is 13 residues long. Germline CDR1 is SGHTA and CDR2 is FQGTGA. The CDR3 region is CASSFDQGETQYF. CDR3 sequence (DNA): TGTGCCAGCAGCTTTGATCAGGGGGAGACCCAGTACTTC.

The chain has TRBV7-3 and TRBJ1-1; D ambiguous. Trimming removed 5 bases at V and 4 bases at J, with 8 bases between. There are 12 residues in the CDR3. The germline gives CDR1 SGHTA, CDR2 FQGTGA. CDR3 bases: TGTGCCAGCAGCCTCCGGGGCACTGAAGCTTTCTTT. Protein: CASSLRGTEAFF.

The genes are TRBV7-2 and TRBJ1-2; D is unclear. Germline assignment: CDR1 SGHTA and CDR2 FQGNSA. Trimming removed 0 bases from V and 2 bases from J, with 10 bases in between. The CDR3 covers 15 residues. Here the CDR3 DNA reads TGTGCCAGCAGCTTAGCGTCCGGGGTGAACTATGGCTACACCTTC. It is translated as CASSLASGVNYGYTF.

This clone was seen more than once but under ten times. The rearrangement uses TRBV7-2 and TRBJ2-2; no firm D call. The CDR3 contains 12 residues. CDR1 is SGHTA, CDR2 FQGNSA, per germline. The V and J ends lost 5 bases and 5 bases respectively, with 6 bases between them. The CDR3 protein is CASSAGTGELFF. Here the CDR3 DNA reads TGTGCCAGCAGCGCCGGGACCGGGGAGCTGTTTTTT.

The chain employs TRBV5-8 and TRBJ2-2; D gene uncertain. V lost 0 bases, J lost 5 bases, and 11 bases lay in between. The germline V gene encodes CDR1 SGHTS and CDR2 YDEGEE. The CDR3 is made up of 15 amino acids. CDR3 DNA: TGTGCCAGCAGCTTGGAGTATAAGAGGACCGGGGAGCTGTTTTTT. Translated, it gives CASSLEYKRTGELFF.

The chain carries TRBV28 and TRBJ2-7; 9 bases map to TRBD1. The V gene end was trimmed by 5 bases and the J gene end by 5 bases; junction bases not matched to a gene: 13. The CDR3 is 16 residues long. In germline, CDR1 is MDHEN, CDR2 SYDVKM. The CDR3 DNA reads as TGTGCCAGCAGTACCACTTCAACCGGGACAGGGAACGAGCAGTACTTC. Its translation is CASSTTSTGTGNEQYF.

The chain links TRBV7-9 to TRBJ1-5; D remains unclear. V lost 1 base and J 7 bases, leaving 11 bases between the germline ends. Per germline, CDR1 SEHNR and CDR2 FQNEAQ (reference sequence). There are 14 residues in the CDR3. CDR3 sequence reads: CASSLGRDRQPQHF. CDR3 in DNA: TGTGCCAGCAGCTTAGGGAGGGATCGGCAGCCCCAGCATTTT.

The rearrangement links TRBV6-5 to TRBJ2-5, with D maybe TRBD2 (6 bases). Trimming took off 9 bases at V and 0 bases at J, with 17 bases between the two ends. Germline CDR1 and CDR2: MNHEY and SVGAGI. The CDR3 sequence is 15 residues long. CDR3 coding DNA: TGTGCCAGTAAGGATGGAGGGGAGTACCAAGAGACCCAGTACTTC. This translates into CASKDGGEYQETQYF.

This clone occurred a few times. The chain recombines TRBV25-1 with TRBJ1-2; maybe TRBD1 (5 bases). Per the germline V gene, CDR1 is MGHDK and CDR2 is SYGVNS. Trimming shortened V by 4 bases and J by 3 bases, and 6 bases separated the two germline ends. CDR3 length: 12 residues. The CDR3 sequence: CASSGRDYGYTF. The CDR3 DNA follows: TGTGCCAGCAGTGGCAGGGACTATGGCTACACCTTC.

V gene TRBV7-9 combines with J gene TRBJ1-2, with 7 bases that match TRBD1. Germline V gene data show CDR1 as SEHNR and CDR2 as FQNEAQ (reference sequence). The CDR3 is 16 amino acids. The V and J ends lost 5 bases and 0 bases, in that order; junction bases with no gene match: 9. CDR3 protein: CASSKGVGTANYGYTF. For the CDR3, the DNA is TGTGCCAGCAGCAAAGGGGTCGGGACAGCTAACTATGGCTACACCTTC.